The rows below give T cell receptor beta chains drawn from one sample of a study of cytomegalovirus exposure and HLA in healthy donors. Clones were sequenced by immunoSEQ multiplex PCR, and TCRdb holds only the in-frame ones, with some missing. The data contain some 170,000 clones, roughly 79% of them singletons. Sequencing was performed on PBMCs. All receptors derive from a woman aged 18-35 years in good health and CMV-seropositive. The CDR3 runs from the conserved cysteine through the conserved F or W. The D gene is left open where the match is weak. Expanded clones get a size class; other rows say once, few or many, or leave the size out.

J gene: TRBJ2-6; V gene: TRBV6-5; D gene: .; clone size: .; CDR3 protein: CASSSGAGANVLTF; CDR3 DNA: TGTGCCAGCAGTTCAGGGGCTGGGGCCAACGTCCTGACTTTC
J gene: TRBJ2-7; V gene: TRBV13; D gene: .; clone size: .; CDR3 protein: CASSSITYEQYF; CDR3 DNA: TGTGCCAGCAGCTCTATCACCTACGAGCAGTACTTC
J gene: TRBJ2-7; V gene: TRBV29-1; D gene: .; clone size: .; CDR3 protein: CSVEDRSTGEQYF; CDR3 DNA: TGCAGCGTTGAAGACCGTTCGACAGGCGAGCAGTACTTC
J gene: TRBJ2-7; V gene: TRBV19; D gene: TRBD1; clone size: .; CDR3 protein: CASRLVADRGVYEQYF; CDR3 DNA: TGTGCCAGTAGATTGGTTGCGGACAGGGGGGTCTACGAGCAGTACTTC
J gene: TRBJ2-2; V gene: TRBV7-8; D gene: .; clone size: .; CDR3 protein: CASSLASGSNTGELFF; CDR3 DNA: TGTGCCAGCAGCTTAGCTTCCGGGTCGAACACCGGGGAGCTGTTTTTT
J gene: TRBJ2-3; V gene: TRBV4-1; D gene: TRBD1; clone size: once; CDR3 protein: CASSQGLTGVRADTQYF; CDR3 DNA: TGCGCCAGCAGCCAAGGACTAACAGGGGTTCGGGCAGATACGCAGTATTTT
J gene: TRBJ2-7; V gene: TRBV6-1; D gene: .; clone size: few; CDR3 protein: CASSEAILYEQYF; CDR3 DNA: TGTGCCAGCAGTGAAGCGATCCTATACGAGCAGTACTTC
J gene: TRBJ2-1; V gene: TRBV11-3; D gene: TRBD2; clone size: once; CDR3 protein: CASSLEAGLNEQFF; CDR3 DNA: TGTGCCAGCAGCTTAGAAGCGGGGTTGAATGAGCAGTTCTTC
J gene: TRBJ2-2; V gene: TRBV4-1; D gene: .; clone size: .; CDR3 protein: CASSQITYLRGELFF; CDR3 DNA: TGCGCCAGCAGCCAAATAACCTATTTGCGAGGGGAGCTGTTTTTT
J gene: TRBJ1-1; V gene: TRBV7-9; D gene: .; clone size: .; CDR3 protein: CASSFSVNTEAFF; CDR3 DNA: TGTGCCAGCAGCTTTTCGGTGAACACTGAAGCTTTCTTT
J gene: TRBJ2-5; V gene: TRBV12-2; D gene: .; clone size: .; CDR3 protein: CAHRDYLSGTQYF; CDR3 DNA: TGTGCACACCGGGATTACCTTTCGGGGACCCAGTACTTC
J gene: TRBJ2-3; V gene: TRBV11-3; D gene: TRBD2; clone size: .; CDR3 protein: CASSLDSAGVGADTQYF; CDR3 DNA: TGTGCCAGCAGCCTAGACTCAGCGGGGGTGGGCGCAGATACGCAGTATTTT
J gene: TRBJ2-7; V gene: TRBV2; D gene: .; clone size: .; CDR3 protein: CASKTPLDRRAPYEQYF; CDR3 DNA: TGTGCCAGCAAGACTCCACTCGACAGGAGAGCCCCCTACGAGCAGTACTTC
J gene: TRBJ1-5; V gene: TRBV5-6; D gene: .; clone size: .; CDR3 protein: CASSFGTLPDQPQHF; CDR3 DNA: TGTGCCAGCAGCTTCGGTACCCTTCCGGATCAGCCCCAGCATTTT
J gene: TRBJ2-7; V gene: TRBV5-6; D gene: .; clone size: .; CDR3 protein: CASSLGGTDYEQHF; CDR3 DNA: TGTGCCAGCAGCTTGGGTGGGACGGACTACGAGCAGCACTTC
J gene: TRBJ1-1; V gene: TRBV11-3; D gene: .; clone size: .; CDR3 protein: CASSVSTNTGGTEAFF; CDR3 DNA: TGTGCCAGCAGCGTTTCAACCAATACGGGAGGCACTGAAGCTTTCTTT
J gene: TRBJ1-1; V gene: TRBV6-5; D gene: .; clone size: few; CDR3 protein: CASTLREGNEAFF; CDR3 DNA: TGTGCCAGCACCCTTAGGGAGGGGAATGAAGCTTTCTTT
J gene: TRBJ1-5; V gene: TRBV7-8; D gene: .; clone size: .; CDR3 protein: CASSLGVGGNQPQHF; CDR3 DNA: TGTGCCAGCAGCTTAGGGGTGGGCGGCAATCAGCCCCAGCATTTT
J gene: TRBJ2-7; V gene: TRBV5-1; D gene: .; clone size: .; CDR3 protein: CASSLEWGRYEQYF; CDR3 DNA: TGCGCCAGCAGCTTGGAGTGGGGCCGATATGAGCAGTACTTC
J gene: TRBJ1-3; V gene: TRBV18; D gene: TRBD1; clone size: .; CDR3 protein: CASSLILLQGLYSGNTIYF; CDR3 DNA: TGTGCCAGCTCTTTAATCCTCCTACAGGGGCTATACTCTGGAAACACCATATATTTT
J gene: TRBJ1-4; V gene: TRBV9; D gene: .; clone size: .; CDR3 protein: CASSVALGHNEKLFF; CDR3 DNA: TGTGCCAGCAGCGTAGCTCTGGGACACAATGAAAAACTGTTTTTT
J gene: TRBJ1-1; V gene: TRBV4-1; D gene: .; clone size: .; CDR3 protein: CASSQTADRGRRAFF; CDR3 DNA: TGCGCCAGCAGCCAAACTGCTGATCGGGGGAGAAGAGCTTTCTTT
J gene: TRBJ1-1; V gene: TRBV10-3; D gene: TRBD1; clone size: .; CDR3 protein: CAISETGQGIMNTEAFF; CDR3 DNA: TGTGCCATCAGTGAAACAGGACAGGGGATCATGAACACTGAAGCTTTCTTT
J gene: TRBJ1-2; V gene: TRBV7-2; D gene: .; clone size: .; CDR3 protein: CASSLTPGDYGYTF; CDR3 DNA: TGTGCCAGCAGCTTAACCCCAGGGGACTATGGCTACACCTTC
J gene: TRBJ2-7; V gene: TRBV27; D gene: TRBD1; clone size: .; CDR3 protein: CASGSKTGSPYEQYF; CDR3 DNA: TGTGCCAGCGGATCCAAGACAGGGTCCCCCTACGAGCAGTACTTC
J gene: TRBJ2-6; V gene: TRBV9; D gene: .; clone size: .; CDR3 protein: CASSVFMGQETSGANVLTF; CDR3 DNA: TGTGCCAGCAGCGTTTTCATGGGGCAAGAAACCTCTGGGGCCAACGTCCTGACTTTC
J gene: TRBJ2-7; V gene: TRBV6-1; D gene: .; clone size: once; CDR3 protein: CASSDPVTGNLGYEQYF; CDR3 DNA: TGTGCCAGCAGTGATCCCGTCACAGGGAATTTAGGCTACGAGCAGTACTTC
J gene: TRBJ1-3; V gene: TRBV19; D gene: .; clone size: .; CDR3 protein: CASARGGPSGNTIYF; CDR3 DNA: TGTGCCAGTGCAAGGGGCGGACCCTCTGGAAACACCATATATTTT
J gene: TRBJ1-2; V gene: TRBV7-2; D gene: TRBD1; clone size: .; CDR3 protein: CASSLFGVGQGARNGYTF; CDR3 DNA: TGTGCCAGCAGCTTATTTGGGGTCGGCCAGGGGGCTCGGAATGGCTACACCTTC
J gene: TRBJ2-5; V gene: TRBV15; D gene: TRBD2; clone size: .; CDR3 protein: CATSRDGSGGTEETQYF; CDR3 DNA: TGTGCCACCAGCAGAGACGGTAGCGGGGGGACAGAGGAGACCCAGTACTTC
J gene: TRBJ2-7; V gene: TRBV19; D gene: TRBD1; clone size: .; CDR3 protein: CASSGQNSYEQYF; CDR3 DNA: TGTGCCAGCTCGGGACAGAACTCCTACGAGCAGTACTTC
J gene: TRBJ2-7; V gene: TRBV4-1; D gene: .; clone size: .; CDR3 protein: CASSQDVSFSLYEQYF; CDR3 DNA: TGCGCCAGCAGCCAAGATGTGAGTTTTTCCCTCTACGAGCAGTACTTC
J gene: TRBJ1-3; V gene: TRBV9; D gene: TRBD1; clone size: .; CDR3 protein: CASSPYRDRGPLSGNTIYF; CDR3 DNA: TGTGCCAGCAGCCCCTACCGGGACAGGGGGCCTCTTTCTGGAAACACCATATATTTT
J gene: TRBJ1-1; V gene: TRBV28; D gene: .; clone size: .; CDR3 protein: CASSFEVTEAFF; CDR3 DNA: TGTGCCAGCAGTTTCGAGGTCACTGAAGCTTTCTTT